These T cell receptor beta chains were read from a single sample in a study of cytomegalovirus exposure and HLA in healthy donors. Method: immunoSEQ multiplex PCR; TCRdb's copy keeps in-frame clones and lacks some. The profile covers some 150,000 clones, with approximately 70% appearing a single time and roughly 2.5% taken by the ten largest. The sequenced sample was PBMCs. The origin of the receptors is a human donor in good health. Each CDR3 is given with its conserved first and last residue. A D gene is named only where the DNA matches it firmly. The size field is filled for only some rows; it gives once, few, many or a size class.

j_gene	abundance	d_gene	v_gene	CDR3nt	CDR3aa
TRBJ2-2	.	.	TRBV7-9	TGTGCCAGCAGCCCCCTAAAGGGGCAGGTCAGTAACACCGGGGAGCTGTTTTTT	CASSPLKGQVSNTGELFF
TRBJ2-7	.	TRBD2	TRBV18	TGTGCCAGCTCACCCTCGCGAGCGGGGGACTACGAGCAGTACTTC	CASSPSRAGDYEQYF
TRBJ1-6	.	.	TRBV27	TGTGCCAGCAGTGTGACGGGCCGCGGGAATTCACCCCTCCACTTT	CASSVTGRGNSPLHF
TRBJ1-2	.	.	TRBV11-2	TGTGCCAGCAGGCATTGGGGGCGTTCCTCCTATGGCTACACCTTC	CASRHWGRSSYGYTF
TRBJ2-3	.	.	TRBV19	TGTGCCAGTAGTAGTGGAGGCGGTAACACAGATACGCAGTATTTT	CASSSGGGNTDTQYF
TRBJ1-1	.	.	TRBV11-2	TGTGCCAGCAGCTTAAGGGAGGGGGGGACGGGCACTGAAGCTTTCTTT	CASSLREGGTGTEAFF
TRBJ2-3	.	TRBD1	TRBV7-9	TGTGCCAGCAGTTTCTCCTCCGGGACAGGAGCTACAGATACGCAGTATTTT	CASSFSSGTGATDTQYF
TRBJ1-1	.	.	TRBV4-1	TGCGCCAGCAGTTCCGGACGGGGAAAAATGAACACTGAAGCTTTCTTT	CASSSGRGKMNTEAFF
TRBJ1-4	.	.	TRBV7-6	TGTGCCAGCAGCCTCCACCCCGAGGAGGCAACTAATGAAAAACTGTTTTTT	CASSLHPEEATNEKLFF
TRBJ2-7	.	TRBD1	TRBV30	TGTGCCTGGAGAAACTTCGGGACAGGGAAAACCTACGAGCAGTACTTC	CAWRNFGTGKTYEQYF
TRBJ2-3	.	TRBD1	TRBV2	TGTGCCAGCAGGGCCGTCGAGGGGGCGGCTAGCACAGATACGCAGTATTTT	CASRAVEGAASTDTQYF
TRBJ2-1	few	TRBD2	TRBV9	TGTGCCAGCAGCCCCCACAGGGTACGGCTAGCGGGGGGCTCGGGGGAGTTCTTC	CASSPHRVRLAGGSGEFF
TRBJ1-4	.	TRBD1	TRBV9	TGTGCCAGCAGCGTAACCGGGACAGTCCGGGAAAAACTGTTTTTT	CASSVTGTVREKLFF
TRBJ2-1	.	.	TRBV30	TGTGCCTGGAGTCAGGGCGTCTCCTACAATGAGCAGTTCTTC	CAWSQGVSYNEQFF
TRBJ2-5	few	TRBD2	TRBV30	TGTGCCTGGAGTCCCGGGACTAGCGGACAAGAGACCCAGTACTTC	CAWSPGTSGQETQYF
TRBJ2-7	.	.	TRBV5-1	TGCGCCAGCAGCTTATCTGGGGGCGAGAGATCGGGTGAGCAGTACTTC	CASSLSGGERSGEQYF
TRBJ1-1	.	TRBD1	TRBV30	TGTGCCTGGAGTCCTGACAGGGGCACTGAAGCTTTCTTT	CAWSPDRGTEAFF
TRBJ2-2	.	TRBD2	TRBV7-8	TGTGCCAGCAGCAAGACTAGCAACACCGGGGAGCTGTTTTTT	CASSKTSNTGELFF
TRBJ1-2	once	.	TRBV29-1	TGCAGCGCAGCCGGGGGAACTGATGGCTACACCTTC	CSAAGGTDGYTF
TRBJ2-6	.	TRBD1	TRBV5-1	TGCGCCAGCAGCTGGACAGGGGGCGGAGGGGCCAACGTCCTGACTTTC	CASSWTGGGGANVLTF
TRBJ1-1	.	.	TRBV2	TGTGCCAGCAGTGAAGCCACAGGGAGTTGGTACACTGAAGCTTTCTTT	CASSEATGSWYTEAFF
TRBJ2-5	.	TRBD2	TRBV10-3	TGTGCCATCAGCCGACTAGCGGGGAGAGAGACCCAGTACTTC	CAISRLAGRETQYF
TRBJ2-5	.	.	TRBV19	TGTGCCAGTAGTATAGCCGCGGGTGGCCTTGGGACCCAGTACTTC	CASSIAAGGLGTQYF
TRBJ1-1	.	.	TRBV27	TGTGCCAGCAGTTTATCGAACAGGAAGAACACTGAAGCTTTCTTT	CASSLSNRKNTEAFF
TRBJ2-2	medium-sized	TRBD2	TRBV19	TGTGCCAGTAGTCCCCGGACTAGCGGGGGGTTGTACACCGGGGAGCTGTTTTTT	CASSPRTSGGLYTGELFF
TRBJ2-3	few	.	TRBV19	TGTGCCAGTAGTATTAATGGCAGGGGAAGCTCAGATACGCAGTATTTT	CASSINGRGSSDTQYF
TRBJ1-2	few	TRBD1	TRBV6-1	TGTGCCAGCACTTGGCAGGGGGCGCAGGGCTACACCTTC	CASTWQGAQGYTF
TRBJ1-5	.	.	TRBV2	TGTGCCAGCAGGAAAGGACTGGGTAGCAATCAGCCCCAGCATTTT	CASRKGLGSNQPQHF
TRBJ2-2	.	.	TRBV7-2	TGTGCCAGCAGCTTAATAGAAACCGGGGAGCTGTTTTTT	CASSLIETGELFF
TRBJ2-7	.	.	TRBV7-9	TGTGCCAGCAGCTCCTTCAGGGGACGGGGCGAGCAGTACTTC	CASSSFRGRGEQYF
TRBJ2-2	.	.	TRBV19	TGTGCCACTAGCCAAGGGGTGACCGGGGAGCTGTTTTTT	CATSQGVTGELFF
TRBJ2-7	.	.	TRBV5-4	TGTGCCAGCAGCTTTGACAAAACCTACGAGCAGTACTTC	CASSFDKTYEQYF
TRBJ1-2	.	.	TRBV7-8	TGTGCCAGCAGCTCAACTTATGTGAGGGGGAACTATGGCTACACCTTC	CASSSTYVRGNYGYTF